This T cell receptor beta chain stems from a study of T cell repertoires in MIS-A myocarditis (dated by TCRdb to between 2021 and 2024). A note on this clone: The antigen this receptor binds is unknown. There are no base qualities to consult, and no much larger clone falls within one base.

TCRbeta CDR3 regions were amplified by the immunoSEQ bias-controlled multiplex PCR and were subjected to high-throughput sequencing. The original pipeline was this. The immunoSEQ vendor pipeline collapsed and filtered the CDR3 sequences so that the abundance and frequency of each unique TCRbeta CDR3 could be quantified. CD-HIT clustered dominant CDR3 amino acid sequences with SARS-CoV-2-specific ImmuneCODE TCRbeta sequences at a 90% global sequence identity threshold. Clones with frequencies of 0.1 to 1 were classed as hyperexpanded, and 0.01 to 0.1 as large. The CDR3 amino acid sequences and the V and J gene assignments of the dominant clones were confirmed with MiXCR. The R stringdist package was used to compute Levenshtein distances between the patient clonotypes and the ImmuneCODE hits. TCRdb obtained this table from immuneACCESS and retained in-frame rearrangements with V and J assigned. These tables miss some clones; where compared with another copy, unresolved V genes account for less than half of the shortfall, and the remainder is unexplained. V and J calls and clone size are given by that table; D and trimming were obtained from the DNA. The sample profile shows roughly 14,000 clones; 74% of them were found once. Clones ranked in the top ten supply roughly two thirds of the sample.

The CDR3 starts with the cysteine, ends with the phenylalanine, and has 14 residues. Left in the record is the CDR3 DNA by itself, 42 bases read in frame from the first base. CDR1 MNHEY and CDR2 SMNVEV are derived from the germline V gene (reference sequence). The junction shows trimming of 10 bases on V and 4 bases on J, plus 16 bases between the germline ends. The QIAamp DNA FFPE kit was used to extract genomic DNA from formalin-fixed paraffin-embedded autopsy tissue. The specimen sequenced was left ventricle heart tissue obtained at autopsy. Interpreted using the paper, the cell subset or site label stands for: cardiac tissue sample (left or right ventricle, interventricular septum, or pericardium). This clonotype was obtained from a young man with fulminant myocarditis from multisystem inflammatory syndrome in adults (MIS-A) after COVID-19. Here the chain combines TRBV27 and TRBJ2-2, with a tentative D gene TRBD2 over 5 matching bases. The CDR3 reads as follows: CATRRSKGTGELFF. In nucleotides, the sequence is TGTGCCACCAGGAGGAGTAAGGGCACCGGGGAGCTGTTTTTT.